This T cell receptor beta chain was sequenced in a study of cytomegalovirus exposure and HLA in healthy donors. The PCR contained 60 Vbeta and 13 Jbeta primers. Clones were sequenced by immunoSEQ multiplex PCR, and TCRdb holds only the in-frame ones, with some missing. The sample contains fewer than 150,000 clones, around 68% of which appear only once. V was pared by 4 bases and J by 0 bases, with 17 bases between. The CDR3 has 16 residues. CDR1 SGDLS and CDR2 YYNGEE come from the germline V gene. The specimen was PBMCs. The chain joins TRBV9 to TRBJ2-7, with D possibly TRBD1 on 6 matching bases. This clonotype was obtained from a woman between 40 and 50 years old in good health and CMV-seropositive. DNA for the CDR3: TGTGCCAGCAGCTCCAGGGGTGGGTCAACCTCCTACGAGCAGTACTTC. As protein: CASSSRGGSTSYEQYF.